Presented here are 15 T cell receptor beta chains from one specimen sequenced in a study of OX40 agonist ivuxolimab in advanced cancers. Repertoires were generated with immunoSEQ multiplex PCR, while TCRdb's copy carries only in-frame clones and drops some. The data hold 40,000 to 45,000 clones, with about 90% observed a single time. The sample in question was CD4+ or CD8+ T cells sorted from blood, obtained in a trial of the OX40 agonist ivuxolimab. The receptors were gathered from an adult with an advanced solid tumor such as melanoma, head and neck, liver or kidney cancer.

The CDR3 spells CASSQSGQGGLAGGLTDTQYF. CDR3 in DNA: TGTGCCAGCAGCCAATCAGGACAGGGGGGACTAGCGGGAGGTTTAACAGATACGCAGTATTTT. V gene TRBV4-2 combines with J gene TRBJ2-3; TRBD2 aligns across 15 bases. Looked up from germline, CDR1 is LGHNA and CDR2 is YNFKEQ. This CDR3 comprises 21 residues. The ends lost 2 bases at V and 3 bases at J; junction bases unmatched: 15.

The V gene is TRBV4-1, the J gene TRBJ2-7, with 10 bases aligning to TRBD2. CDR1 and CDR2 from the germline V gene are MGHRA and YSYEKL. The CDR3 is 15 amino acids. With V trimmed by 3 bases and J by 6 bases, 8 bases remained unmatched. The CDR3 is CASSQGLAGVGEQYF. CDR3 nucleotide sequence: TGCGCCAGCAGCCAGGGTCTAGCGGGAGTAGGCGAGCAGTACTTC.

This chain uses TRBV2 with TRBJ2-3; the D is unclear. This CDR3 spans 15 amino acids. From germline, CDR1 is SNHLY and CDR2 FYNNEI. V was pared by 6 bases and J by 0 bases, with 13 bases between. The CDR3 nucleotides read TGTGCCAGCAGATCCCTAGGCGGTAGCACAGATACGCAGTATTTT. It specifies CASRSLGGSTDTQYF.

The chain has TRBV6-1 and TRBJ1-5, with 8 bases that match TRBD1. From germline, CDR1 is MNHNS and CDR2 SASEGT. CDR3 length: 14 amino acids. V lost 4 bases, J lost 7 bases, and 6 bases stayed unmatched. The CDR3 nucleotides read TGTGCCAGCAGTGGAGGACAGGGTCAACAGCCCCAGCATTTT. It yields the protein CASSGGQGQQPQHF.

This sequence joins TRBV14 and TRBJ1-2; D is unclear. The CDR3 runs 15 residues. The germline V and J ends were trimmed by 0 bases and 3 bases, with 11 bases remaining between them. Germline assignment: CDR1 SGHDN and CDR2 FVKESK. In DNA, the CDR3 is TGTGCCAGCAGCCAAGATAACGTCGGCTACTATGGCTACACCTTC. This translates into CASSQDNVGYYGYTF.

The genes are TRBV18 and TRBJ1-6; TRBD1 is a possible D gene (5 bases). The V and J ends lost 1 base and 1 base respectively, with 5 bases between them. CDR1 is KGHSH, CDR2 LQKENI, per germline. This CDR3 is built from 15 residues. CDR3 sequence (DNA): TGTGCCAGCTCACCACAGGGGTCCTATAATTCACCCCTCCACTTT. Residues: CASSPQGSYNSPLHF.

V usage is TRBV5-1 and J usage is TRBJ2-3; D unresolved. The V and J ends lost 4 bases and 5 bases respectively, with 5 bases between them. The CDR3 is 11 amino acids. Germline V gene lookup returns CDR1 SGHRS and CDR2 YFSETQ. CDR3 nucleotides: TGCGCCAGCAGCGCTGAAGATACGCAGTATTTT. Protein: CASSAEDTQYF.

CDR3 nucleotide sequence: TGCGCCAGCAGCCAAGTGGGGTTAAGCACAGATACGCAGTATTTT. This encodes CASSQVGLSTDTQYF. The chain links TRBV4-1 to TRBJ2-3, with D hard to call. Germline CDR1 MGHRA, CDR2 YSYEKL. V lost 1 base and J lost 0, with 8 bases in between. There are 15 residues in the CDR3.

The chain links TRBV5-1 to TRBJ1-2; D is undetermined. The germline V gene encodes CDR1 SGHRS and CDR2 YFSETQ. The CDR3 totals 13 residues. Trimming removed 5 bases from V and 4 bases from J, with 12 bases in between. This CDR3 reads CASSMAAIYGYTF. CDR3 DNA: TGCGCCAGCAGTATGGCAGCTATCTATGGCTACACCTTC.

By sample fraction, this clone is hyperexpanded. The rearrangement uses TRBV30 and TRBJ1-1, with TRBD1 as a possible D gene (5 bases). The V and J ends lost 1 base and 5 bases respectively, with 11 bases between them. The CDR3 has 13 amino acids. Germline V lookup: CDR1 GTSNPN, CDR2 SVGIG (reference sequence). DNA for the CDR3: TGTGCCTGGAGTGCAGACAGACGGACTGAAGCTTTCTTT. This codes for CAWSADRRTEAFF.

The rearrangement uses TRBV5-1 and TRBJ1-4; the match to TRBD1 covers 11 bases. V lost 0 bases and J lost 7; bases outside the gene matches: 5. CDR3 length: 16 amino acids. The germline gives CDR1 SGHRS, CDR2 YFSETQ. The CDR3 spells CASSLAGQGASEKLFF. The CDR3 coding sequence is TGCGCCAGCAGCTTGGCCGGACAGGGGGCGAGTGAAAAACTGTTTTTT.

The rearrangement links TRBV4-2 to TRBJ2-2, with TRBD1 identical over 10 bases. The CDR3 length is 16 residues. Germline V gives CDR1 LGHNA, CDR2 YNFKEQ. The ends lost 3 bases at V and 6 bases at J; junction bases unmatched: 7. The chain's CDR3 is CASSHGMTGGAGELFF. For the CDR3, the DNA is TGTGCCAGCAGCCACGGAATGACAGGGGGCGCCGGGGAGCTGTTTTTT.

This chain uses TRBV19 with TRBJ2-7; D is unresolved. Trimming pared 3 bases from V and 1 base from J, leaving 7 bases between. The CDR3 consists of 13 residues. Germline V lookup: CDR1 LNHDA, CDR2 SQIVND (reference sequence). The CDR3 DNA sequence: TGTGCCAGTAGTATTAGGGTATCCTACGAGCAGTACTTC. Protein sequence: CASSIRVSYEQYF.

This clone was counted once. J is TRBJ2-5 and V is TRBV5-1, with a possible D match to TRBD1 (6 bases). The germline CDR1 and CDR2 sequences are SGHRS and YFSETQ. The CDR3 has 13 amino acids. Trimming removed 4 bases from V and 0 bases from J, with 7 bases in between. This chain's CDR3 is CASSGQYQETQYF. The CDR3 region has the DNA TGCGCCAGCAGCGGACAGTACCAAGAGACCCAGTACTTC.

Comment on this clone: One junction end does not reproduce the germline sequence, and a read error may be involved. J is TRBJ1-3 and V is TRBV20-1; D is uncertain. The CDR3 has 11 amino acids. Germline CDR1 and CDR2: DFQATT and SNEGSKA (reference sequence). CDR3 amino acids: CSAQAGNTTYF. The CDR3 DNA reads as TGCAGTGCGCAAGCCGGAAACACCACATATTTT.